These T cell receptor beta chains were read from a single sample in a study of cytomegalovirus exposure and HLA in healthy donors. Generated by immunoSEQ multiplex PCR, the TCRdb table keeps only in-frame clones and is missing some. The sample table includes 95,000 to 150,000 clones. Sequenced input: PBMCs. The receptors here all came from a man aged 35 to 55 in good health and CMV-seronegative. CDR3s include the opening cysteine and the closing phenylalanine or tryptophan. D genes are given only for firm matches.

TRBV7-6	NA	TRBJ1-3	TGTGCCAGCAGCTCAAGTCCAGGGGATGGAAACACCATATATTTT	CASSSSPGDGNTIYF
TRBV28	NA	TRBJ2-1	TGTGCCAGCAGGGAAGGGGCTTACAATGAGCAGTTCTTC	CASREGAYNEQFF
TRBV10-3	TRBD2	TRBJ2-7	TGTGCCGTTACGGGGACTAGCCAGTCCTACGAGCAGTACTTC	CAVTGTSQSYEQYF
TRBV4-2	TRBD1	TRBJ1-1	TGTGCCAGCAGCCAAGTGGGACAGGGGGCTGTTGAAGCTTTCTTT	CASSQVGQGAVEAFF
TRBV6-1	NA	TRBJ1-1	TGTGCCAGCATACAACCAGCGAGGACTGAAGCTTTCTTT	CASIQPARTEAFF
TRBV11-3	TRBD2	TRBJ2-1	TGTGCCAGCAGCCCGGGGAGGGCTGAGCAGTTCTTC	CASSPGRAEQFF
TRBV27	TRBD2	TRBJ2-1	TGTGCCAGCAGTTTAAGGGGACTAGCGGGAGATCCCTATGAGCAGTTCTTC	CASSLRGLAGDPYEQFF
TRBV7-2	TRBD1	TRBJ1-2	TGTGCCAGCAGCCGGGACAGGAGCAATTATGGCTACACCTTC	CASSRDRSNYGYTF
TRBV7-2	TRBD2	TRBJ2-3	TGTGCCAGCAGCCGAAGACTAGCGGGAGGGGTCACAGATACGCAGTATTTT	CASSRRLAGGVTDTQYF
TRBV7-2	TRBD2	TRBJ2-5	TGTGCCAGCAGCCCGGGGACTAGCGGGAGTCTAGAGACCCAGTACTTC	CASSPGTSGSLETQYF
TRBV5-1	TRBD2	TRBJ2-5	TGCGCCAGCAGCCTTAGCGGGAGGGCCATCGAGACCCAGTACTTC	CASSLSGRAIETQYF
TRBV19	NA	TRBJ1-4	TGTGCCAGTAGTTTTAACGCAGGAAGAAATGAAAAACTGTTTTTT	CASSFNAGRNEKLFF
TRBV2	TRBD2	TRBJ2-2	TGTGCCAGCAGGACTAGCGCCTACACCGGGGAGCTGTTTTTT	CASRTSAYTGELFF
TRBV4-1	TRBD2	TRBJ2-5	TGCGCCAGCAGCCAAATGCTAGCGGGAGGGCCCCAAGAGACCCAGTACTTC	CASSQMLAGGPQETQYF
TRBV7-2	TRBD2	TRBJ2-5	TGTGCCAGCAGCTTATATGTTAGCGGGAGTGGTGAGACCCAGTACTTC	CASSLYVSGSGETQYF
TRBV5-1	NA	TRBJ2-7	TGCGCCAGCAGTCACCCCAGCTCCTACGAGCAGTACTTC	CASSHPSSYEQYF
TRBV6-6	TRBD1	TRBJ1-2	TGTGCCAACGCAAAGCAGGGGGCGGGGGGCTACACCTTC	CANAKQGAGGYTF
TRBV27	TRBD2	TRBJ2-5	TGTGCCAGCAGTTTAGCCTTTGCTAGCGGCATAGAGACCCAGTACTTC	CASSLAFASGIETQYF
TRBV5-1	TRBD2	TRBJ2-5	TGCGCCAGCACCTGGACTAGCGGGAGGGCCTTGGAGACCCAGTACTTC	CASTWTSGRALETQYF
TRBV29-1	NA	TRBJ2-5	TGCAGCGCTAAATACCAAGAGACCCAGTACTTC	CSAKYQETQYF
TRBV5-4	TRBD1	TRBJ1-1	TGTGCCAGCAGCTTGGGGAATCAGGGGGCGCGAGGATACGCTGAAGCTTTCTTT	CASSLGNQGARGYAEAFF
TRBV11-1	TRBD2	TRBJ2-3	TGTGCCAGCACAGACGCGGGAGGCCCCGATACGCAGTATTTT	CASTDAGGPDTQYF
TRBV5-4	TRBD1	TRBJ1-4	TGTGCCAGCAGAGATGGACAGGGAAAACTGTTTTTT	CASRDGQGKLFF
TRBV6-6	NA	TRBJ1-1	TGTGCCAGCAGTTCCAACGGGTTAACTGAAGCTTTCTTT	CASSSNGLTEAFF
TRBV5-1	NA	TRBJ1-1	TGCGCCAGCACCACCCGGGGGACCGAGAACACTGAAGCTTTCTTT	CASTTRGTENTEAFF
TRBV5-1	TRBD1	TRBJ2-2	TGCGCCAGCAGCTTGGGCCAGGGGGTCACCGGGGAGCTGTTTTTT	CASSLGQGVTGELFF
TRBV14	TRBD1	TRBJ1-1	TGTGCCAGCAGACCACAGGGGGCCACTGAAGCTTTCTTT	CASRPQGATEAFF
TRBV18	TRBD1	TRBJ2-3	TGTGCCAGCTCACTACAGGGGGCTCATTCGTCAGATACGCAGTATTTT	CASSLQGAHSSDTQYF
TRBV7-2	NA	TRBJ2-7	TGTGCCAGCAGCTCCCTTAACACCAGAAGCGAGCAGTACTTC	CASSSLNTRSEQYF